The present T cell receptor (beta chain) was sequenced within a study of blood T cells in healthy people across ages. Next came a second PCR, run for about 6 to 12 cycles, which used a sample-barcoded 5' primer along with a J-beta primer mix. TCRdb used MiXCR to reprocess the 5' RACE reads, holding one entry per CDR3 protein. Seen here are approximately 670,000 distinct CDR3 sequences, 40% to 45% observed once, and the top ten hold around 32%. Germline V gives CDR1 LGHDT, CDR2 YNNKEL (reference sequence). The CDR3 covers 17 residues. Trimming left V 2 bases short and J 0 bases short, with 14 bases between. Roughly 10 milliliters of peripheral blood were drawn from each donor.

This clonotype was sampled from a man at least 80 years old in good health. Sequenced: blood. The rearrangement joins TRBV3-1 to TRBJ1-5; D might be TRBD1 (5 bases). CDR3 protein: CASSQLPGKTSNQPQHF. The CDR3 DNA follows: TGTGCCAGCAGCCAATTACCAGGGAAGACTAGCAATCAGCCCCAGCATTTT. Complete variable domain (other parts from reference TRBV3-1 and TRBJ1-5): DTAVSQTPKYLVTQMGNDKSIKCEQNLGHDTMYWYKQDSKKFLKIMFSYNNKELIINETVPNRFSPKSPDKAHLNLHINSLELGDSAVYFCASSQLPGKTSNQPQHFGDGTRLSIL.